Each of the 18 T cell receptor beta chains below was sequenced from the same sample in a study of T-cell memory formation after mild COVID-19. TCRdb called the 5' RACE reads again in MiXCR, with one record for every CDR3 protein. The data show 400,000 to 550,000 distinct CDR3 sequences, 25% seen once. Sequenced: PBMCs or a T cell subset sorted from them (not recorded which). The receptors were sampled from an adult woman who had mild COVID-19 (a few samples of this study predate the infection). Cell type and time point are not known.

This clonotype was recorded a few times. The chain joins TRBV20-1 to TRBJ2-7; D is undetermined. This CDR3 spans 15 amino acids. V was shortened by 3 bases and J by 0 bases, with 15 bases between the two germline ends. Germline assignment: CDR1 DFQATT and CDR2 SNEGSKA (reference sequence). This CDR3 reads CSASRPGVSSYEQYF. CDR3 bases: TGCAGTGCTAGCCGCCCAGGAGTAAGCTCCTACGAGCAGTACTTC.

The gene calls are TRBV5-1 and TRBJ1-5, with 7 bases matching TRBD1. The V gene end was trimmed by 0 bases and the J gene end by 7 bases; junction bases not matched to a gene: 1. There are 13 residues in the CDR3. CDR1 and CDR2 from the germline V gene are SGHRS and YFSETQ. The DNA for the CDR3 is TGCGCCAGCAGCTTGGGACAGGGCCAGCCCCAGCATTTT. The encoded protein is CASSLGQGQPQHF.

The J gene is TRBJ2-1, the V gene TRBV24-1, with 12 nucleotides matching TRBD2. The V and J ends lost 5 bases and 7 bases, in that order; junction bases with no gene match: 11. CDR3 length equals 17 residues. Germline V CDR1 and CDR2: KGHDR, SFDVKD. Here the CDR3 reads CATSGSTSGSDVNEQFF. CDR3 coding DNA: TGTGCCACCAGTGGGTCGACTAGCGGGAGCGACGTTAATGAGCAGTTCTTC.

The rearrangement uses TRBV6-5 and TRBJ2-6; 9 bases are a match to TRBD1. Trimming removed 6 bases from V and 0 bases from J; junction bases left unmatched: 6. The germline CDR1 and CDR2 sequences are MNHEY and SVGAGI. The CDR3 is made up of 17 amino acids. CDR3 amino acids: CASSPGQGPSGANVLTF. CDR3 DNA: TGTGCCAGCAGCCCGGGACAGGGCCCCTCTGGGGCCAACGTCCTGACTTTC.

This clonotype was observed at least ten times. This sequence joins TRBV7-2 and TRBJ2-3; 12 nucleotides agree with TRBD2. The CDR3 is 15 amino acids. The J segment lost 5 bases and the V segment lost 5 bases, leaving 5 bases of the junction unmatched. Germline CDR1 SGHTA, CDR2 FQGNSA. The CDR3 sequence: CASSPSGGAGDTQYF. The CDR3 coding sequence is TGTGCCAGCAGCCCTAGCGGGGGGGCAGGAGATACGCAGTATTTT. The whole variable domain, remainder taken from reference TRBV7-2 and TRBJ2-3, is GAGVSQSPSNKVTEKGKDVELRCDPISGHTALYWYRQSLGQGLEFLIYFQGNSAPDKSGLPSDRFSAERTGGSVSTLTIQRTQQEDSAVYLCASSPSGGAGDTQYFGPGTRLTVL.

The rearrangement uses TRBV9 and TRBJ2-1, with 11 positions matching TRBD2. CDR1 is SGDLS and CDR2 is YYNGEE in the germline V gene. V lost 4 bases, J lost 4 bases, and 22 bases stayed unmatched. The CDR3 spans 21 residues. CDR3 residues: CASSPSSPVEASGRHYNEQFF. The CDR3 DNA reads TGTGCCAGCAGCCCAAGTAGTCCTGTTGAGGCTAGCGGGAGGCATTACAATGAGCAGTTCTTC.

CDR3 sequence (DNA): TGCAGTATTTCGGTGGAAAGCTCCTACAATGAGCAGTTCTTC. Protein sequence: CSISVESSYNEQFF. This chain joins TRBV29-1 and TRBJ2-1; D gene uncertain. Per germline, CDR1 SQVTM and CDR2 ANQGSEA. This CDR3 has 14 residues.

This clonotype came up a few times. V gene TRBV6-6 combines with J gene TRBJ1-2; weak D call: TRBD1 (6 bases). V was pared by 4 bases and J by 4 bases, with 13 bases between. This CDR3 has 14 amino acids. Looked up from germline, CDR1 is MNHNY and CDR2 is SVGAGI (reference sequence). CDR3 DNA: TGTGCCAGCAGTTTCGGACAGATTTTCTATGGCTACACCTTC. Residues: CASSFGQIFYGYTF.

The rearrangement links TRBV9 to TRBJ2-7; 8 nucleotides agree with TRBD2. The V segment lost 4 bases and the J segment 5 bases; nucleotides outside the gene matches: 11. Germline-derived CDR1 and CDR2 are SGDLS and YYNGEE. The CDR3 is made up of 15 amino acids. The CDR3, as DNA: TGTGCCAGCAGCTCTACCGGGGGGGAGTATGACGAGCAGTACTTC. This encodes CASSSTGGEYDEQYF.

This clonotype has just a few counts. J is TRBJ1-1 and V is TRBV20-1; D possibly corresponds to TRBD1 (5 bases). With 7 bases removed from V and 0 bases from J, the gap between germline ends came to 12 bases. CDR1 and CDR2 from the germline V gene are DFQATT and SNEGSKA (reference sequence). This CDR3 region has 13 residues. The CDR3 here is CSGPVQVNTEAFF. DNA of the CDR3: TGCAGTGGGCCTGTACAGGTGAACACTGAAGCTTTCTTT.

In this sample, this clonotype turned up a few times. This chain links TRBV24-1 with TRBJ2-2; no reliable D call. V gave up 8 bases and J gave up 0 bases, with 6 bases separating them. Germline V gives CDR1 KGHDR, CDR2 SFDVKD. The CDR3 contains 13 residues. CDR3 amino acids: CATTRTNTGELFF. As DNA, the CDR3 is TGTGCCACCACTCGGACGAACACCGGGGAGCTGTTTTTT.

DNA of the CDR3: TGTGCCAGCAGCGCCCAAGGGACACAAAATTACGAGCAGTACTTC. It encodes CASSAQGTQNYEQYF. V is TRBV12-3 or TRBV12-4 and J is TRBJ2-7, with TRBD1 as a possible D gene (6 bases). The CDR3 covers 15 residues. V was cut by 6 bases and J by 4 bases, with 19 bases left in between.

The genes are TRBV7-2 and TRBJ1-5; 10 nucleotides align to TRBD1. CDR1 is SGHTA, CDR2 FQGNSA, per germline. This CDR3 contains 15 residues. J was trimmed by 6 bases and V by 4 bases; bases with no gene match: 6. The CDR3 protein is CASSSLTGGSQPQHF. CDR3 nucleotide sequence: TGTGCCAGCAGCTCGTTGACAGGGGGCAGTCAGCCCCAGCATTTT.

The chain recombines TRBV20-1 with TRBJ2-7, with 8 bases lining up with TRBD2. CDR3 length: 13 amino acids. CDR1 is DFQATT, CDR2 SNEGSKA, per germline (reference sequence). Losses at the gene ends were 5 bases for V and 7 bases for J; bases not matched to a gene: 10. The CDR3 spells CSAHRPGGREQYF. For the CDR3, the DNA is TGCAGTGCTCATAGACCGGGGGGGCGGGAGCAGTACTTC.

This clonotype has more than one count but fewer than ten. The chain employs TRBV7-9 and TRBJ2-1; TRBD1 is a possible D gene (6 bases). This CDR3 spans 14 amino acids. V was shortened by 4 bases and J by 7 bases, with 14 bases between the two germline ends. Germline CDR1 reads SEHNR; CDR2 reads FQNEAQ (reference sequence). The chain's CDR3 is CASSSDSSRNEQFF. The DNA of the CDR3 is TGTGCCAGCAGCTCGGACAGCTCGAGGAATGAGCAGTTCTTC.

The chain carries TRBV7-6 and TRBJ2-2; TRBD2 matches at 8 bases. Germline trimming cut 4 bases from V and 6 bases from J; bases unmatched to any gene: 7. Germline V gives CDR1 SGHVS, CDR2 FNYEAQ. The CDR3 runs to 15 residues. The CDR3 protein is CASSSSGGGSGELFF. The CDR3 region has the DNA TGTGCCAGCAGCTCAAGCGGGGGTGGTTCCGGGGAGCTGTTTTTT.

Only a few counts were recorded for this clonotype. This chain uses TRBV6-5 with TRBJ2-3; TRBD1 matches 8 bases. The CDR3 runs 19 residues. The J segment lost 3 bases and the V segment lost 6 bases, leaving 20 bases of the junction unmatched. Per germline, CDR1 MNHEY and CDR2 SVGAGI. Here the CDR3 DNA reads TGTGCCAGCAGCCGATACGCCCCGGCGGGACAGGAGATTACAGATACGCAGTATTTT. It is translated as CASSRYAPAGQEITDTQYF.

V and J are TRBV10-3 and TRBJ2-2; 13 positions agree with TRBD2. Germline V lookup: CDR1 ENHRY, CDR2 SYGVKD. The CDR3 runs to 17 residues. V lost 6 bases and J lost 3; bases outside the gene matches: 7. CDR3 residues: CAISGRTSGSDTGELFF. CDR3 nucleotides: TGTGCCATCAGCGGTAGGACTAGCGGGAGTGACACCGGGGAGCTGTTTTTT.